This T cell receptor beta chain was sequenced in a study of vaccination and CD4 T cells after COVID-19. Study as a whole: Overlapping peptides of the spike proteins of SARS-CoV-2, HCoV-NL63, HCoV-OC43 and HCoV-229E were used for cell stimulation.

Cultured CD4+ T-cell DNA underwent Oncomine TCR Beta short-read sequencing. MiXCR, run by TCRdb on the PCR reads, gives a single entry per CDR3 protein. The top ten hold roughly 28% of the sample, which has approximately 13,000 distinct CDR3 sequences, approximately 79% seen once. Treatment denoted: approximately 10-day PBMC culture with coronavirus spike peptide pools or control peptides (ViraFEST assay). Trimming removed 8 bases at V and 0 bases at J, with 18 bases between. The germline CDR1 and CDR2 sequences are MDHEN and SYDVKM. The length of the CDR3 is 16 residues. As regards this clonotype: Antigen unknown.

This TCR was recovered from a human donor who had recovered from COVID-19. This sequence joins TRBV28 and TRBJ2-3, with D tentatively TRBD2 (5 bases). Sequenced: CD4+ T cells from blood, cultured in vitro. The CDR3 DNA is TGTGCCAGCCACCCCTGGGGAGTTTCCAGCACAGATACGCAGTATTTT. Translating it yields CASHPWGVSSTDTQYF.